This T cell receptor beta chain is from a study of blood T cell repertoires in COVID-19. Background on the study: Sites in the United States, Italy and Spain provided acute and convalescent COVID-19 samples. Sample material is recorded as cDNA or gDNA derived from T cells, B-cell-depleted T cells, or PBMCs.

The CDR3 is 15 amino acids. V lost 0 bases, J lost 3 bases, and 10 bases lay in between. Per the germline V gene, CDR1 is SGHRS and CDR2 is YFSETQ. Original data processing: How many nucleated cells were present was estimated from reference gene primer amplification. Data came from immunoSEQ multiplex PCR; TCRdb stores just in-frame clones and leaves some out. V and J calls and clone size are copied from that table; D and trimming were computed from the DNA. Found here are approximately 100,000 clones, over 70% of them singletons; the top ten hold about 7%. The chain combines TRBV5-1 with TRBJ2-1, with D unresolved. The source of this sequence is a woman aged 45 to 65 with acute or convalescent COVID-19. The sequenced sample was peripheral blood. The CDR3 DNA reads as TGCGCCAGCAGCTTGGCAGCCACTAACTACAATGAGCAGTTCTTC. Encoded protein: CASSLAATNYNEQFF.